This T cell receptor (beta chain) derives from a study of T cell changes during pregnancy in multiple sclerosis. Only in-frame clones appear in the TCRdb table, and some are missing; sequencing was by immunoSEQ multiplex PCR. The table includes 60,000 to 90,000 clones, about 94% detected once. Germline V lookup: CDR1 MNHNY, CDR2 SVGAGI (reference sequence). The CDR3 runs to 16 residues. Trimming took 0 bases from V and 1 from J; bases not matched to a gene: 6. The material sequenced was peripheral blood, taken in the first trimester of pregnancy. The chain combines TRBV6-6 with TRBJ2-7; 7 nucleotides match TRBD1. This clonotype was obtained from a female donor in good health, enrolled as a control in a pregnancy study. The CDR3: CASSYSGTDKSYEQYF. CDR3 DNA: TGTGCCAGCAGTTACTCCGGGACAGATAAATCCTACGAGCAGTACTTC.